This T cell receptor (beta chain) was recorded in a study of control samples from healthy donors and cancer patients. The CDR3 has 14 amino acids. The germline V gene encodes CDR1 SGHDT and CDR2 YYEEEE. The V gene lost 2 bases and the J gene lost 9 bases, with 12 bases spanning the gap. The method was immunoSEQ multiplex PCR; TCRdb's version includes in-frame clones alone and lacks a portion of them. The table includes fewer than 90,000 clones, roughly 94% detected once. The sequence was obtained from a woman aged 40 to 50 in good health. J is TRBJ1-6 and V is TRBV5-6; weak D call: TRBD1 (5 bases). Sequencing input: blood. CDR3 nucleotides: TGTGCCAGCAGCTTCGGTCAGGGTAGTTCACCCCTCCACTTT. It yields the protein CASSFGQGSSPLHF.